This is a list of T cell receptor beta chains from one sample in a study of blood T cell repertoires in COVID-19. Libraries were prepared by immunoSEQ multiplex PCR; TCRdb keeps only in-frame clonotypes and omits some of them. The sample has approximately 100,000 clones, approximately 79% seen once. Sequenced sample: peripheral blood. The receptors were gathered from a man between 65 and 80 years old with active or convalescent COVID-19. Both conserved end residues are part of each CDR3. A D gene is named only where the DNA matches it firmly.

v_gene	d_gene	j_gene	CDR3aa	CDR3nt
TRBV29-1	TRBD2	TRBJ2-3	CSVEDLPRGKVGDTQYF	TGCAGCGTTGAAGATCTTCCGCGGGGGAAAGTGGGAGATACGCAGTATTTT
TRBV3-1/TRBV3-2	TRBD2	TRBJ2-1	CASRPSGGRDEQFF	TGTGCCAGCAGGCCTAGCGGGGGGAGGGATGAGCAGTTCTTC
TRBV18	TRBD1	TRBJ1-6	CASSPKTGVVNSPLHF	TGTGCCAGCTCACCCAAGACAGGGGTTGTTAATTCACCCCTCCACTTT
TRBV7-3	TRBD2	TRBJ2-1	CASSLGLAEYNEQFF	TGTGCCAGCAGCTTAGGGCTAGCGGAATACAATGAGCAGTTCTTC
TRBV28	TRBD2	TRBJ2-1	CASTVAGGYNEQFF	TGTGCCAGCACGGTAGCGGGAGGTTACAATGAGCAGTTCTTC
TRBV28	-	TRBJ2-7	CASQGYEQYF	TGTGCCAGCCAGGGCTACGAGCAGTACTTC
TRBV7-9	TRBD2	TRBJ2-1	CASSSISGGASKQFF	TGTGCCAGCAGCTCTATTAGCGGGGGGGCCAGTAAGCAGTTCTTC
TRBV27	-	TRBJ1-5	CASSNRRGQPQHF	TGTGCCAGCAGTAACCGCCGGGGGCAGCCCCAGCATTTT
TRBV7-8	-	TRBJ1-5	CASSSRGDDGNQPQHF	TGTGCCAGCAGCTCACGGGGGGATGACGGCAATCAGCCCCAGCATTTT
TRBV6-6	-	TRBJ2-2	CASNVQGGELFF	TGTGCCAGCAACGTACAGGGCGGGGAGCTGTTTTTT
TRBV18	-	TRBJ1-1	CASSPHKNTEAFF	TGTGCCAGCTCACCACACAAGAACACTGAAGCTTTCTTT
TRBV2	TRBD1	TRBJ1-2	CALGQSYGYTF	TGTGCCCTGGGACAGAGCTATGGCTACACCTTC
TRBV29-1	-	TRBJ1-2	CSAMGGHYGYTF	TGCAGCGCCATGGGAGGGCACTATGGCTACACCTTC
TRBV3-1/TRBV3-2	-	TRBJ1-2	CASSLVSGGFYGYTF	TGTGCCAGCAGCCTAGTCTCGGGGGGCTTTTATGGCTACACCTTC
TRBV5-4	TRBD2	TRBJ2-7	CASSQMGLAVPYEQYF	TGTGCCAGCAGCCAGATGGGACTAGCGGTACCCTACGAGCAGTACTTC
TRBV28	-	TRBJ2-7	CASRFIGGTEYF	TGTGCCAGCAGATTTATAGGCGGGACAGAGTACTTC
TRBV12-5	TRBD1	TRBJ1-4	CASGLPQGTASNEKLFF	TGTGCTAGTGGTTTGCCCCAAGGGACAGCTTCTAATGAAAAACTGTTTTTT
TRBV5-6	TRBD1	TRBJ1-2	CASRGQQGDGYTF	TGTGCCAGCAGGGGACAGCAAGGGGATGGCTACACCTTC